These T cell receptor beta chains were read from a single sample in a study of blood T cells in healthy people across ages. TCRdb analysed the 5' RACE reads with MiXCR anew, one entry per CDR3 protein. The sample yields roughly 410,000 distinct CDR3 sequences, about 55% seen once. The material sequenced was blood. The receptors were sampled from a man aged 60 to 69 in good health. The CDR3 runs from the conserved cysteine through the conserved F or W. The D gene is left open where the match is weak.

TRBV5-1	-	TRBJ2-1	TGCGCCAGCAGCTCCTCGAGTGGCCGAGTCCCCTACAATGAGCAGTTCTTC	CASSSSSGRVPYNEQFF
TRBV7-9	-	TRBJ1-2	TGTGCCAGCAGCACCCTGACAGGAGCCATCAACTATGGCTACACCTTC	CASSTLTGAINYGYTF
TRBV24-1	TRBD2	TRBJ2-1	TGTGCCACCAGTGACCCTGGGACTAGCGGGAAGGGTGAGCAGTTCTTC	CATSDPGTSGKGEQFF
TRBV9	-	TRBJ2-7	TGTGCCAGCAGCGTAGGTTTTAGCGGCAGCGAGCAGTACTTC	CASSVGFSGSEQYF
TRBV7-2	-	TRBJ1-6	TGTGCCAGCAGCTCCCCGCAGCCCTATAATTCACCCCTCCACTTT	CASSSPQPYNSPLHF
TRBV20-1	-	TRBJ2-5	TGCAGTGTTAGTCATAGGGAGACCCAGTACTTC	CSVSHRETQYF
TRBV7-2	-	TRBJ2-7	TGTGCCAGCAGCTTACGGGCAGAGCGGAACGAGCAGTACTTC	CASSLRAERNEQYF
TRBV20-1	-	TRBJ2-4	TGCAGTGCTACCGGAGGGGCAGGGGTTAGAAACATTCAGTACTTC	CSATGGAGVRNIQYF
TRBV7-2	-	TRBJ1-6	TGTGCCAGCACCTCGGGGCAGGGGACCAGTTCACCCCTCCACTTT	CASTSGQGTSSPLHF
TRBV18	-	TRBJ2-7	TGTGCCAGCTCTCAACAGGGAGGGGGCGAGCAGTACTTC	CASSQQGGGEQYF